These T cell receptor beta chains were read from a single sample in a study of identical twins. From the 5' RACE reads, TCRdb called clonotypes with MiXCR, one entry per CDR3 protein. The top ten hold 0.27% of the sample, which has around 1.7 million distinct CDR3 sequences, about 30% seen once. What was sequenced was cord blood. These TCRs come from a newborn girl in good health. Both conserved end residues are part of each CDR3. A D gene is named only where the DNA matches it firmly. Clone size is not always given. Where it is, it says once, few, many or a class for expanded clones.

J gene	D gene	V gene	clone size	CDR3 DNA	CDR3 protein
TRBJ2-3	TRBD2	TRBV9	NA	TGTGCCAGCAGCGTAGGACTAGCGGGAGGAAGCACAGATACGCAGTATTTT	CASSVGLAGGSTDTQYF
TRBJ2-7	NA	TRBV29-1	NA	TGCAGCGTTGAAGCCCGGGACACCTACGTGCAGTACTTC	CSVEARDTYVQYF
TRBJ1-5	NA	TRBV28	few	TGTGCCAGCAGTTTAACCCGCGACATTAATAGCAATCAGCCCCAGCATTTT	CASSLTRDINSNQPQHF
TRBJ2-3	TRBD2	TRBV5-5	few	TGTGCCAGCAGCCATGGGACTAGCGGGTCTAGCACAGATACGCAGTATTTT	CASSHGTSGSSTDTQYF
TRBJ2-1	NA	TRBV5-1	NA	TGCGCCAGCAGCTTGAGGTTGGGCCCCAACAATGAGCAGTTCTTC	CASSLRLGPNNEQFF
TRBJ2-5	NA	TRBV7-2	few	TGTGCCAGCAGCTCCTCGTGGGAGACCCAGTACTTC	CASSSSWETQYF
TRBJ2-4	NA	TRBV19	once	TGTGCCAGTAGTAGGGCCGGGGCCAAAGACATTCAGTACTTC	CASSRAGAKDIQYF
TRBJ2-7	TRBD2	TRBV4-1	few	TGCGCCAGCAGCCAGGGTAGCGGGGCCTCCTACGAGCAGTACTTC	CASSQGSGASYEQYF
TRBJ1-6	TRBD1	TRBV27	NA	TGTGCCGGCAGTGGAGGACAGGGGTGGAGTTCACCCCTCCACTTT	CAGSGGQGWSSPLHF
TRBJ1-2	TRBD1	TRBV11-2	few	TGTGCCAGCAGCCCCAGGGGGCTCGGATTCTATGGCTACACCTTC	CASSPRGLGFYGYTF
TRBJ2-3	TRBD2	TRBV20-1	NA	TGCAGTGCTCCTCTAGCGGGGGGGCTGACAGATACGCAGTATTTT	CSAPLAGGLTDTQYF
TRBJ2-3	NA	TRBV20-1	few	TGCAGTGCTAGAGATAGGAGACTTAGCACAGATACGCAGTATTTT	CSARDRRLSTDTQYF
TRBJ2-1	TRBD2	TRBV29-1	NA	TGCAGCGTTGAAGAGAGCGGGAGATACAATGAGCAGTTCTTC	CSVEESGRYNEQFF
TRBJ1-2	TRBD1	TRBV10-3	few	TGTGCCATCAAGGAGGACAGGGCCCATGGCTACACCTTC	CAIKEDRAHGYTF
TRBJ2-4	TRBD1	TRBV28	NA	TGTGCCACCAAAGGGACAGGCCTAGCCAAAAACATTCAGTACTTC	CATKGTGLAKNIQYF
TRBJ2-5	NA	TRBV18	few	TGTGCCAGCTCACCAGGAACTGGGGGCCGGATCCAGACCCAGTACTTC	CASSPGTGGRIQTQYF
TRBJ2-1	NA	TRBV9	many	TGTGCCAGCAGCGTAGGACTTGATGAGCAGTTCTTC	CASSVGLDEQFF
TRBJ2-7	NA	TRBV20-1	NA	TGCAGTGCTAGAAGGGGGGGCCTTTACAATGAGCAGTACTTC	CSARRGGLYNEQYF
TRBJ2-2	NA	TRBV7-2	NA	TGTGCCAGCAGCTCCTACTCCTCCGGGGGGCTGTTTTTT	CASSSYSSGGLFF
TRBJ2-2	NA	TRBV6-2/TRBV6-3	NA	TGTGCCAGCAGTTACCTCGTGACGGCGAACACCGGGGAGCTGTTTTTT	CASSYLVTANTGELFF
TRBJ2-1	NA	TRBV20-1	once	TGCAGTGCCCAAGGCCAGCGGCCCTACAATGAGCAGTTCTTC	CSAQGQRPYNEQFF
TRBJ2-3	NA	TRBV10-3	once	TGTGCCATCAGTGATCTTCAGGGGACAGATACGCAGTATTTT	CAISDLQGTDTQYF
TRBJ2-3	TRBD2	TRBV10-3	NA	TGTGCCATCAGTACCCGGACTAGGGACGCCGATACGCAGTATTTT	CAISTRTRDADTQYF
TRBJ2-2	TRBD1	TRBV10-2	NA	TGCGCCAGCAGAGAACCGGGACAGGGCCGCACCGGGGAGCTGTTTTTT	CASREPGQGRTGELFF
TRBJ2-7	TRBD2	TRBV28	once	TGTGCCAGCAGTTTATGGGGGACTAGCGGGAGGGATAGTGAGCAGTACTTC	CASSLWGTSGRDSEQYF
TRBJ1-4	NA	TRBV6-5	NA	TGTGCCAGCAGTTACATCAAGGGGGAAAAACTGTTTTTT	CASSYIKGEKLFF
TRBJ1-5	NA	TRBV10-3	few	TGTGCCATCAGTCGGGGTAATGGACCCAATCAGCCCCAGCATTTT	CAISRGNGPNQPQHF
TRBJ2-4	TRBD2	TRBV6-2/TRBV6-3	few	TGTGCCAGCAGTTACGGGACTAGCGGGAGAAACATTCAGTACTTC	CASSYGTSGRNIQYF
TRBJ1-1	TRBD1	TRBV29-1	NA	TGCAGCGTTGCCCCGACAGGGGTGAGGACTGAAGCTTTCTTT	CSVAPTGVRTEAFF
TRBJ2-2	NA	TRBV6-2/TRBV6-3	few	TGTGCCAGCAGTTACGGTCCCGGGGAGCTGTTTTTT	CASSYGPGELFF
TRBJ2-7	NA	TRBV18	NA	TGTGCCAGCTCGCGGGACTGGCACTACGAGCAGTACTTC	CASSRDWHYEQYF
TRBJ2-1	TRBD2	TRBV27	NA	TGTGCCAGCAGTTTCAAGCGGGGGGGCAATGAGCAGTTCTTC	CASSFKRGGNEQFF
TRBJ2-3	TRBD2	TRBV27	NA	TGTGCCAGCAGTTTTTCACTACTAGCGGGGGGGCTCACAGATACGCAGTATTTT	CASSFSLLAGGLTDTQYF
TRBJ2-7	NA	TRBV18	NA	TGTGCCAGCTCACCGAACTCCAAGCCCTACGAGCAGTACTTC	CASSPNSKPYEQYF